This is a list of T cell receptor beta chains from one sample in a study of CD8+ T cells in alopecia areata. Some clones are missing from TCRdb's copy, which holds only in-frame ones; the method was immunoSEQ multiplex PCR. Of some 160,000 clones in the sample, roughly two thirds were seen once. The sequencing here drew on CD4+ T cells sorted from blood, taken at week 4, from a patient treated with tofacitinib. The receptors originated from a human donor with alopecia areata. Each CDR3 is given with its conserved first and last residue. A D gene is named only where the DNA matches it firmly. Some rows mark clone size as missing; the rest say once, few, many or name a class of expanded clone.

CDR3: CAIRAGPNEQFF
DNA: TGTGCCATCAGGGCAGGGCCCAATGAGCAGTTCTTC
size: few
V: TRBV10-3
D: -
J: TRBJ2-1

CDR3: CASSLSGGGETQYF
DNA: TGTGCCAGCAGCTTGAGCGGGGGTGGGGAGACCCAGTACTTC
size: -
V: TRBV5-4
D: TRBD2
J: TRBJ2-5

CDR3: CSVGLPGVSGANVLTF
DNA: TGCAGCGTTGGCCTTCCTGGGGTCTCTGGGGCCAACGTCCTGACTTTC
size: few
V: TRBV29-1
D: -
J: TRBJ2-6

CDR3: CASSRGQGIQPQHF
DNA: TGTGCCAGCAGCCGGGGACAGGGGATTCAGCCCCAGCATTTT
size: -
V: TRBV9
D: TRBD1
J: TRBJ1-5

CDR3: CAWGIAATNIQYF
DNA: TGTGCCTGGGGGATCGCTGCGACTAACATTCAGTACTTC
size: -
V: TRBV30
D: -
J: TRBJ2-4

CDR3: CATSGDMNTEAFF
DNA: TGTGCCACCAGCGGAGATATGAACACTGAAGCTTTCTTT
size: -
V: TRBV2
D: -
J: TRBJ1-1

CDR3: CASSEFGRGRNSPLHF
DNA: TGTGCCAGCAGTGAATTCGGGAGGGGGCGGAATTCACCCCTCCACTTT
size: -
V: TRBV25-1
D: TRBD1
J: TRBJ1-6

CDR3: CAWSPLRVRGEQYF
DNA: TGTGCCTGGAGTCCGCTTCGAGTGAGGGGCGAGCAGTACTTC
size: few
V: TRBV30
D: -
J: TRBJ2-7

CDR3: CASSQADTAQETQYF
DNA: TGCGCCAGCAGCCAAGCGGACACGGCACAAGAGACCCAGTACTTC
size: -
V: TRBV4-1
D: -
J: TRBJ2-5

CDR3: CATAFSTNSPLHF
DNA: TGTGCCACGGCCTTTTCCACTAATTCACCCCTCCACTTT
size: -
V: TRBV6-5
D: -
J: TRBJ1-6

CDR3: CASSPGQGSETQYF
DNA: TGTGCTAGCAGCCCGGGACAGGGTTCGGAGACCCAGTACTTC
size: -
V: TRBV7-7
D: TRBD1
J: TRBJ2-5

CDR3: CAWSLGGNGVF
DNA: TGTGCCTGGAGTCTAGGGGGCAACGGGGTCTTC
size: -
V: TRBV30
D: TRBD1
J: TRBJ2-1

CDR3: CASSGPESGYTF
DNA: TGTGCCAGCAGTGGGCCAGAATCTGGCTACACCTTC
size: -
V: TRBV25-1
D: -
J: TRBJ1-2

CDR3: CASSSQDLTDTQYF
DNA: TGTGCCAGCAGCTCACAGGACCTCACAGATACGCAGTATTTT
size: once
V: TRBV9
D: -
J: TRBJ2-3

CDR3: CSVKDTGSGTGNYGYTF
DNA: TGCAGCGTCAAGGATACGGGATCCGGGACAGGGAACTATGGCTACACCTTC
size: -
V: TRBV29-1
D: TRBD1
J: TRBJ1-2

CDR3: CASSLDVRANYGYTF
DNA: TGTGCCAGCAGCTTAGATGTCAGGGCGAACTATGGCTACACCTTC
size: -
V: TRBV7-2
D: -
J: TRBJ1-2

CDR3: CASSKDGQAQGFSTNEKLFF
DNA: TGTGCCAGCAGCAAAGACGGCCAGGCACAGGGTTTTTCAACTAATGAAAAACTGTTTTTT
size: few
V: TRBV21-1
D: -
J: TRBJ1-4

CDR3: CASSLVGRGSNKNTEAFF
DNA: TGTGCCAGCAGCTTAGTGGGGAGAGGCAGCAATAAGAACACTGAAGCTTTCTTT
size: -
V: TRBV7-2
D: -
J: TRBJ1-1

CDR3: CATSRVRGETQYF
DNA: TGTGCCACCAGCAGAGTCAGGGGGGAGACCCAGTACTTC
size: -
V: TRBV15
D: TRBD1
J: TRBJ2-5

CDR3: CASSPGQSNEKLFF
DNA: TGTGCCAGCAGCCCTGGACAGAGTAATGAAAAACTGTTTTTT
size: -
V: TRBV11-2
D: -
J: TRBJ1-4

CDR3: CASSDRDLTYEQYF
DNA: TGTGCCAGCAGTGACCGGGACTTGACCTACGAGCAGTACTTC
size: -
V: TRBV6-5
D: -
J: TRBJ2-7

CDR3: CSGRGTPNTGELFF
DNA: TGCAGCGGCCGCGGGACTCCGAACACCGGGGAGCTGTTTTTT
size: -
V: TRBV29-1
D: -
J: TRBJ2-2

CDR3: CAWSVGGGYGYTF
DNA: TGTGCCTGGAGTGTAGGAGGCGGGTATGGCTACACCTTC
size: -
V: TRBV30
D: -
J: TRBJ1-2

CDR3: CASSVTSGTDTQYF
DNA: TGTGCCAGCAGCGTCACCTCTGGCACAGATACGCAGTATTTT
size: -
V: TRBV7-2
D: -
J: TRBJ2-3

CDR3: CARDRGATDTQYF
DNA: TGTGCCCGAGACAGGGGAGCCACAGATACGCAGTATTTT
size: once
V: TRBV30
D: TRBD1
J: TRBJ2-3

CDR3: CASSGRASGGEQYF
DNA: TGTGCCAGCAGCGGCCGGGCTAGCGGGGGCGAGCAGTACTTC
size: -
V: TRBV7-2
D: TRBD2
J: TRBJ2-7

CDR3: CASSPLGIQETQYF
DNA: TGTGCCAGCAGCCCCCTCGGCATTCAAGAGACCCAGTACTTC
size: once
V: TRBV9
D: -
J: TRBJ2-5

CDR3: CATSSRRPGDNSPLHF
DNA: TGTGCCACCAGCAGTCGCCGTCCAGGGGATAATTCACCCCTCCACTTT
size: -
V: TRBV15
D: -
J: TRBJ1-6

CDR3: CATSREAGDRETQYF
DNA: TGTGCCACCAGCAGAGAGGCAGGGGATCGGGAGACCCAGTACTTC
size: -
V: TRBV15
D: -
J: TRBJ2-5

CDR3: CAIKEVGTGGNGYTF
DNA: TGTGCCATCAAGGAGGTCGGGACAGGGGGTAATGGCTACACCTTC
size: -
V: TRBV10-3
D: TRBD1
J: TRBJ1-2

CDR3: CASSLNRVGVEGSPLHF
DNA: TGTGCCAGCAGTTTAAACCGGGTGGGAGTCGAAGGCTCACCCCTCCACTTT
size: -
V: TRBV7-2
D: -
J: TRBJ1-6

CDR3: CASSLDRGGLGTQYF
DNA: TGCGCCAGCAGCTTGGACCGGGGGGGCCTCGGGACCCAGTACTTC
size: -
V: TRBV5-1
D: TRBD2
J: TRBJ2-5

CDR3: CSATKKTEAFF
DNA: TGCAGTGCTACAAAGAAGACTGAAGCTTTCTTT
size: few
V: TRBV20-1
D: -
J: TRBJ1-1

CDR3: CSVEGRSTDTQYF
DNA: TGCAGCGTTGAGGGCAGGAGCACAGATACGCAGTATTTT
size: -
V: TRBV29-1
D: -
J: TRBJ2-3

CDR3: CASSPHSNQPQHF
DNA: TGTGCCAGCAGCCCCCATAGCAATCAGCCCCAGCATTTT
size: once
V: TRBV7-8
D: -
J: TRBJ1-5

CDR3: CASSVGQQETQYF
DNA: TGTGCCAGCAGCGTCGGGCAGCAAGAGACCCAGTACTTC
size: -
V: TRBV9
D: -
J: TRBJ2-5

CDR3: CSARDTTNTEAFF
DNA: TGCAGCGCAAGGGACACCACGAACACTGAAGCTTTCTTT
size: -
V: TRBV29-1
D: -
J: TRBJ1-1

CDR3: CSVARSTYEQYF
DNA: TGCAGCGTTGCCCGGAGCACCTACGAGCAGTACTTC
size: -
V: TRBV29-1
D: -
J: TRBJ2-7

CDR3: CASSEGETQYF
DNA: TGTGCCAGCAGTGAAGGAGAGACCCAGTACTTC
size: -
V: TRBV25-1
D: -
J: TRBJ2-5

CDR3: CSVDIPGSDEQYF
DNA: TGCAGCGTTGATATTCCGGGAAGCGACGAGCAGTACTTC
size: once
V: TRBV29-1
D: -
J: TRBJ2-7

CDR3: CSATADNFNYGYTF
DNA: TGCAGCGCCACGGCAGATAATTTTAACTATGGCTACACCTTC
size: -
V: TRBV29-1
D: -
J: TRBJ1-2